The source of this T cell receptor beta chain is a study of blood T cell repertoires in COVID-19 (TCRdb year 2020). In the study overall: Samples covering the acute and convalescent phases of COVID-19 were provided by collaborators in the United States, Italy and Spain. The repertoires were made available in a free public database intended to serve as a resource for research on the immune response to SARS-CoV-2. The samples were drawn from the first 160 participants of the ongoing ImmuneRACE study and from 1,254 subjects provided by 6 global collaborators. Sample metadata almost always included a de-identified subject ID, COVID-19 status, age in years and sex. Where HLA class I and class II types were available, the types were taken from metadata supplied by the sample provider, not from assay-based typing. The dataset comprised deeply sampled blood TCRbeta repertoires from subjects exposed to, actively infected with, or recovered from COVID-19. The material from the prospective study consisted of cDNA or gDNA derived from T cells, B-cell-depleted T cells, or PBMCs. General findings and caveats noted by the study authors: How much clinical and demographic metadata was included differed by source and by participant, and the metadata was provided uncurated.

In the germline V gene (reference sequence), CDR1 corresponds to LNHDA and CDR2 to SQIVND. V loses 6 bases, J loses 3 bases, and the germline ends lie 17 bases apart. The CDR3, cysteine through phenylalanine, is 15 amino acids long. Just CDR3 DNA is preserved here, 45 bases in frame from base 1. Enrolling through a virtual design, the prospective study's participants ranged in age from roughly 18 to 95 years and lived across roughly 24 United States geographic areas. Cohort assignment in the prospective study relied on participant-reported clinical history from a screening survey and a study questionnaire. ImmuneRACE Cohort 3 recovered participants were defined by two consecutive negative NP/OP PCR tests, healthcare professional clearance, or symptom resolution. In the prospective study, mobile phlebotomists collected whole blood, serum and a nasopharyngeal or oropharyngeal swab from each participant. Over a roughly 2-month period, participants in the prospective study had the option of providing additional blood draws and questionnaires. Before DNA extraction, prospective study blood samples were shipped either frozen or at room temperature.

TCRbeta CDR3 regions were amplified from genomic DNA using the immunoSEQ Assay, a bias-controlled multiplex PCR. Turning to the authors' computational methods: The number of nucleated cells in each sample was estimated from the amplification of reference gene primers within the assay. To quantify the absolute abundance of each unique TCRbeta CDR3 rearrangement, sequence reads were collapsed and filtered. Productive Simpson clonality was computed per sample as the square root of Simpson's diversity index over productive rearrangements. Drawn from immuneACCESS, this table holds only the in-frame rearrangements with V and J called that TCRdb kept. Clones are partly lost; checked studies trace under half to an unresolved V gene and leave the rest unexplained. The V and J calls and clone size come from that table; D and trimming were worked out from the DNA. This sample gives approximately 230,000 clones in total; 70% to 90% of them show up just once. The ten most abundant clones make up 15% to 17% of the sample.

Concerning this clone: The target of this receptor is not known. No base quality values were provided; no much bigger clone lies one nucleotide off.

This sequence uses TRBV19 and TRBJ1-1, and perhaps TRBD1 as D gene, on 6 matching bases. The sequenced sample was PBMCs or T cells enriched from blood (not recorded which). This receptor was taken from a man aged 18-30 years who had recovered from COVID-19. The nucleotide sequence is given as TGTGCCAGTAGGGGGGCAGCAACTCAAGACACTGAAGCTTTCTTT. This yields the protein CASRGAATQDTEAFF. The entire variable domain, with the stretches around the CDR3 drawn from the reference TRBV19 and TRBJ1-1 proteins, is DGGITQSPKYLFRKEGQNVTLSCEQNLNHDAMYWYRQDPGQGLRLIYYSQIVNDFQKGDIAEGYSVSREKKESFPLTVTSAQKNPTAFYLCASRGAATQDTEAFFGQGTRLTVV.